This T cell receptor (beta chain) was found in a study of T-cell reconstitution after alpha-beta-depleted transplantation in children. Unique molecular identifiers were used to barcode this TCRbeta library. Each CDR3 protein gets one entry after TCRdb re-called the PCR reads with MiXCR. In the table there are a few hundred thousand distinct CDR3 sequences, about 9.3% of which are singletons. In this sample, this clonotype turned up a few times. Germline CDR1 and CDR2: SQVTM and ANQGSEA. The CDR3 is 13 amino acids. V was shortened by 2 bases and J by 1 base, with 8 bases between the two germline ends. The rearrangement uses TRBV29-1 and TRBJ1-1, with a weak D call TRBD1 (6 bases). This receptor was taken from a human donor who donated a stem cell graft to a child with acute lymphoblastic leukemia. The input for sequencing was PBMCs from the stem cell graft donor, taken from the stem cell graft. CDR3: CSVETGTNTEAFF. CDR3 bases: TGCAGCGTTGAAACAGGGACGAACACTGAAGCTTTCTTT.